These 8 T cell receptor beta chains originate from one sample sequenced in a study of blood T cells in healthy people across ages. Combining a sample-barcoded 5' primer with a J-beta primer mix, a second PCR ran for roughly 7 to 12 cycles. TCRdb analysed the 5' RACE reads with MiXCR anew, one entry per CDR3 protein. The table shows 1.4 million or so distinct CDR3 sequences, with approximately 42% occurring only once. The source material was blood. The receptors here all came from a young woman in good health.

The rearrangement uses TRBV7-8 and TRBJ2-7; 7 bases fit TRBD2. Germline values: CDR1 SGHVS, CDR2 FQNEAQ. The V segment lost 4 bases and the J segment 2 bases; nucleotides outside the gene matches: 8. The CDR3 runs 15 residues. CDR3 DNA sequence: TGTGCCAGCAGCTCCCTTAGCGGGCTGACCTACGAGCAGTACTTC. Translating it yields CASSSLSGLTYEQYF. Together with reference TRBV7-8 and TRBJ2-7, the CDR3 gives the full variable domain: GAGVSQSPRYKVAKRGQDVALRCDPISGHVSLFWYQQALGQGPEFLTYFQNEAQLDKSGLPSDRFFAERPEGSVSTLKIQRTQQEDSAVYLCASSSLSGLTYEQYFGPGTRLTVT.

V and J are TRBV20-1 and TRBJ1-1, with a weak D call TRBD1 (5 bases). The germline gives CDR1 DFQATT, CDR2 SNEGSKA (reference sequence). The CDR3 is made up of 15 amino acids. With 2 bases removed from V and 4 bases from J, the gap between germline ends came to 17 bases. CDR3 sequence reads: CSARWSGGLSTEAFF. CDR3 sequence (DNA): TGCAGTGCTAGATGGTCCGGGGGGTTGAGCACTGAAGCTTTCTTT.

The CDR3 DNA is TGCAGCGCCCTTAGCGGGAGTGGGGTCGGGGAGCTGTTTTTT. As protein: CSALSGSGVGELFF. The chain combines TRBV29-1 with TRBJ2-2; 9 nucleotides match TRBD2. This CDR3 has 14 amino acids. In germline, CDR1 is SQVTM, CDR2 ANQGSEA. Trimming cost V 7 bases and J 7 bases; bases outside gene matches: 10.

This clonotype was observed a handful of times. The V gene is TRBV4-3, the J gene TRBJ1-2; possible D gene TRBD1, 5 bases. This CDR3 region has 14 residues. The ends were cut back, 4 bases at V and 2 bases at J, with 11 bases in the middle. Per germline, CDR1 LGHNA and CDR2 YSLEER. The CDR3 DNA follows: TGCGCCAGCAGCCTGAGGACACCCAACTATGGCTACACCTTC. Its translation is CASSLRTPNYGYTF.

V gene TRBV30 combines with J gene TRBJ2-1, with 12 nucleotides matching TRBD2. This CDR3 contains 17 residues. The germline V gene has CDR1 GTSNPN and CDR2 SVGIG (reference sequence). Losses at the gene ends were 1 base for V and 2 bases for J; bases not matched to a gene: 6. The CDR3 region is CAWSAPRLAGAYNEQFF. CDR3 DNA: TGTGCCTGGAGTGCCCCCCGACTAGCGGGGGCCTACAATGAGCAGTTCTTC.

This clonotype was seen only a few times. The CDR3 loop is CASSWDDNEQFF. The CDR3 DNA sequence: TGTGCCAGCAGTTGGGACGACAATGAGCAGTTCTTC. V usage is TRBV6-2 or TRBV6-3 and J usage is TRBJ2-1; D may be TRBD1 or TRBD2 (5 bases each). V shed 4 bases and J shed 5 bases, with 6 bases lying between them. The CDR3 has 12 residues. The germline gives CDR1 MNHEY, CDR2 SVGEGT.

A few counts support this clonotype. The chain joins TRBV6-1 to TRBJ2-5; no firm D call. Trimming cost V 2 bases and J 5 bases, with 12 bases left between them. The germline CDR1 and CDR2 sequences are MNHNS and SASEGT. The length of the CDR3 is 14 residues. The chain's CDR3 is CASSELEAGETQYF. CDR3 DNA: TGTGCCAGCAGTGAATTGGAAGCTGGGGAGACCCAGTACTTC.

This clonotype has a handful of counts. The rearrangement joins TRBV29-1 to TRBJ2-2; D not resolved. Germline V lookup: CDR1 SQVTM, CDR2 ANQGSEA. V lost 4 bases and J lost 4, with 7 bases in between. This CDR3 is 12 amino acids long. The CDR3 reads CSVARTTGELFF. DNA of the CDR3: TGCAGCGTTGCTAGAACCACCGGGGAGCTGTTTTTT.